The subject of this entry is one T cell receptor beta chain. The antigen is not known. The CDR3 contains 13 residues. Trimming removed 5 bases from V and 6 bases from J, with 13 bases in between. Germline V lookup: CDR1 SEHNR, CDR2 FQNEAQ (reference sequence). The investigators reverse transcribed all of the isolated RNA, so they sequenced expressed TCRB transcripts. The repertoire was sequenced with immunoSEQ multiplex PCR; TCRdb's copy has only in-frame clones and lacks some. The repertoire holds more than 350,000 clones, with about 10% as singletons. These data come from a study of beta chain features in type 1 diabetes. Whole-study findings and limits: Within each of all four CD4+ subsets, Type 1 diabetes patients had TCRB CDR3s that were moderately but significantly shorter. TCRB rearrangement may or may not be influenced by HLA type; here this remained unresolved.

Naive, central memory, regulatory and stem cell-like memory cells within the CD4+ compartment were sorted using CD45RO/CCR7/CD25/CD127/CD95/CD27. Sequencing was done on a sample of naive CD4+ T cells from blood. The receptor's source is a young woman in good health. The chain couples TRBV7-9 to TRBJ1-1, with D possibly TRBD1 on 5 matching bases. The CDR3 nucleotides read TGTGCCAGCAGCCCTGATTGGGGGGCTGAAGCTTTCTTT. It is translated as CASSPDWGAEAFF. Full variable domain (outside the CDR3, taken from reference TRBV7-9 and TRBJ1-1): DTGVSQNPRHKITKRGQNVTFRCDPISEHNRLYWYRQTLGQGPEFLTYFQNEAQLEKSRLLSDRFSAERPKGSFSTLEIQRTEQGDSAMYLCASSPDWGAEAFFGQGTRLTVV.